Listed below are T cell receptor beta chains from one sample, sequenced in a study of blood T cell repertoires in COVID-19. Using immunoSEQ multiplex PCR, the repertoire was profiled, and TCRdb retains in-frame clones only, with some absent. The sample yields under 250,000 clones, around nine tenths seen once. The sequencing sample was made of peripheral blood. All receptors derive from a woman aged 55 to 70 who had recovered from COVID-19. Both conserved end residues are trimmed from each CDR3. A D gene is named only where the DNA matches it firmly.

TRBV19	TRBJ1-1	TRBD1	ASSTQGVAEAF
TRBV5-4	TRBJ2-3	.	ASSLKAGQRSTDTQY
TRBV11-1	TRBJ1-2	.	ASSLSRRANYGYT
TRBV28	TRBJ1-5	.	ASSRRGQTSNQPQH
TRBV7-2	TRBJ1-2	.	ASSPNEAEFGGYT
TRBV24-1	TRBJ2-2	.	AARGNRDGELF
TRBV27	TRBJ2-2	TRBD1	ASRGQGRTGELF
TRBV29-1	TRBJ1-2	.	SVGGQNYGYT
TRBV28	TRBJ2-5	TRBD1	ASSQGTGRTQETQY
TRBV5-1	TRBJ2-7	TRBD1	ASSFSGDRGS
TRBV18	TRBJ2-5	TRBD2	ASSPSTSVQETQY
TRBV5-1	TRBJ2-7	TRBD1	ASSLGGTGSYEQY
TRBV9	TRBJ2-2	.	ASSVEGGLTGELF
TRBV28	TRBJ1-3	TRBD1	ASTRTGTVSGNTIY
TRBV19	TRBJ1-1	TRBD1	ASRDRANTEAF
TRBV6-6	TRBJ1-1	TRBD1	AITGTGGQNTEAF
TRBV10-3	TRBJ1-2	TRBD1	ALGTGANYGYT
TRBV19	TRBJ1-5	.	ASSIPGRNQPQH
TRBV12-5	TRBJ1-1	.	ASGLVMEGRFNTEAF
TRBV4-1	TRBJ1-4	TRBD1	ASSQPGGSSEKLF
TRBV5-5	TRBJ2-5	.	ASSLEDSFIRTQY
TRBV7-3	TRBJ1-2	TRBD1	ASSLGQGTNYGYT
TRBV11-2	TRBJ1-3	.	ASSPRQLSGSGNTIY
TRBV7-9	TRBJ1-3	TRBD1	ASSVRMGQGATIY
TRBV19	TRBJ2-3	TRBD2	ASSIDSSSGGTDTQY
TRBV27	TRBJ2-5	.	ASSFNGGTQETQY
TRBV19	TRBJ1-2	.	ASRITGLTNYGYT
TRBV18	TRBJ1-4	.	ASSRTEGREKLF
TRBV7-8	TRBJ1-5	.	ASSLSGMDNQPQH
TRBV5-1	TRBJ1-2	TRBD1	ASSLSITGVYGYT
TRBV4-1	TRBJ2-1	TRBD1	ASSHLQGIIGNEQF
TRBV28	TRBJ2-3	TRBD1	ASSETGAQGTQY
TRBV28	TRBJ1-2	.	ASVRNYGYT
TRBV6-5	TRBJ2-1	TRBD2	ASSKLAATYNEQF
TRBV3-1/TRBV3-2	TRBJ1-6	.	ASSQGAGLPLH
TRBV5-1	TRBJ1-2	.	ASSSTTDVLGGYT
TRBV7-9	TRBJ1-2	TRBD1	ASSLGTGVHT
TRBV18	TRBJ1-1	.	ASSPPGTYTEAF
TRBV28	TRBJ1-2	.	ASLGRALSYGYT
TRBV4-1	TRBJ2-2	.	ASSPRDSANTGELF
TRBV11-1	TRBJ2-7	TRBD2	ASSAVELAGAYEQY
TRBV28	TRBJ2-7	TRBD1	ASSLLDRGAEQY
TRBV5-1	TRBJ2-5	.	ASSLETAGKETQY
TRBV7-7	TRBJ2-1	TRBD1	ASSSGRTGNNEQF
TRBV5-4	TRBJ1-4	.	ASSAPGRANEKLF
TRBV25-1	TRBJ2-2	.	ASSLQGRLGELF
TRBV21-1	TRBJ1-4	.	ASSPPRRQGGGFGDEKLF